This TCR beta chain was sequenced during a study of cytomegalovirus exposure and HLA in healthy donors. On the study more broadly: Unique TCRs from HLA-typed donors, 85 million to 100 million of them, were held in an early data release.

V shed 4 bases, J shed 2 bases, and the junction held 7 bases outside the gene matches. Germline V gene sequence: CDR1 SGDLS, CDR2 YYNGEE. CDR3 length: 16 amino acids. The PCR made use of 60 Vbeta and 13 Jbeta primers. Assay used: immunoSEQ multiplex PCR; TCRdb lists only in-frame clones, some missing. Among tens of thousands of clones listed, roughly 72% were seen once. This receptor was taken from a man between 25 and 39 years old in good health and CMV-seronegative. Material for sequencing was PBMCs. This sequence joins TRBV9 and TRBJ1-5; 9 bases align to TRBD1. CDR3 sequence reads: CASSPGQGNGNQPQHF. The CDR3 DNA is TGTGCCAGCAGCCCGGGACAGGGAAATGGCAATCAGCCCCAGCATTTT.